The clone carrying this T cell receptor (beta chain) was seen a handful of times. There are 15 residues in the CDR3. The V end lost 5 bases, the J end lost 4 bases, and 14 bases lay between the germline ends. In germline, CDR1 is SGHAT, CDR2 FQDESV (reference sequence). Some clones are missing from TCRdb's copy, which holds only in-frame ones; the method was immunoSEQ multiplex PCR. The table shows roughly 230,000 clones, with roughly 85% occurring only once. This record belongs to a study of blood T cell repertoires in COVID-19. The chain uses TRBV11-1 and TRBJ2-2; maybe TRBD2 (7 bases). The sample comprised peripheral blood. This TCR was sampled from a man aged 50-60 years with COVID-19, enrolled during active disease. CDR3 loop: CASSLRGLSTGELFF. The CDR3 coding sequence is TGTGCCAGCAGCCTGCGGGGGCTGAGCACCGGGGAGCTGTTTTTT.